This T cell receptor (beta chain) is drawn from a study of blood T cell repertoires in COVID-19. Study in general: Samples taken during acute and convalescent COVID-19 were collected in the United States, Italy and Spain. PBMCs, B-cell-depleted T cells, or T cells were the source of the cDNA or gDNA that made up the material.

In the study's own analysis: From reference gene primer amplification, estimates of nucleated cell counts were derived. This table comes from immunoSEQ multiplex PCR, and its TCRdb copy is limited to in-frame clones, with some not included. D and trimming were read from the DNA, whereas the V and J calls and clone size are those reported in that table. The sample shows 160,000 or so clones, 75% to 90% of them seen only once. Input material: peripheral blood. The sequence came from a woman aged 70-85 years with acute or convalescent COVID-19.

CDR3 in amino acids: CASSLGMGEPQHF. The CDR3 bases are TGTGCCAGCAGCTTGGGGATGGGAGAGCCCCAGCATTTT. The gene calls are TRBV7-9 and TRBJ1-5; D ambiguous. This CDR3 has 13 residues. V lost 3 bases and J lost 8, with 11 bases in between. Germline lookup yields CDR1 SEHNR and CDR2 FQNEAQ (reference sequence).